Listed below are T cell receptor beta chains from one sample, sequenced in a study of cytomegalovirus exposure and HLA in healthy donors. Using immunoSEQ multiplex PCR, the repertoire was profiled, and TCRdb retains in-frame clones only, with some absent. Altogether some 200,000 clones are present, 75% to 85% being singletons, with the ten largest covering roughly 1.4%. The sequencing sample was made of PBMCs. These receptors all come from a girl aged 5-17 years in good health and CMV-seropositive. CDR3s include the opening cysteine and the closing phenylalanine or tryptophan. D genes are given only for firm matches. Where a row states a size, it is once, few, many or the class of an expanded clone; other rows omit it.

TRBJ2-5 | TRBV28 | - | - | CASSFPQGTETQYF | TGTGCCAGCAGTTTTCCCCAGGGTACCGAGACCCAGTACTTC
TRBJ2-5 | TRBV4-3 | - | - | CASSPYGDNQETQYF | TGCGCCAGCAGCCCGTATGGGGACAACCAAGAGACCCAGTACTTC
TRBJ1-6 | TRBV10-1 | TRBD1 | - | CASSVTGYSKGFGSPLHF | TGCGCCAGCAGTGTGACAGGGTACTCAAAGGGTTTTGGTTCACCCCTCCACTTT
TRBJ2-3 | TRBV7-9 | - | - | CASRSGTGSTDTQYF | TGTGCCAGCAGGTCTGGAACAGGGTCCACAGATACGCAGTATTTT
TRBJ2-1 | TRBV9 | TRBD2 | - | CASRASGSIYNEQFF | TGTGCCAGCAGAGCTAGCGGGAGTATCTACAATGAGCAGTTCTTC
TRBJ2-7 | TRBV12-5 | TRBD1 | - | CASGLYRGYEQYF | TGTGCTAGTGGTTTGTACAGGGGTTACGAGCAGTACTTC
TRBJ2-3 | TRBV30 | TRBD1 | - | CAWQDRGDTQYF | TGTGCCTGGCAAGACAGGGGAGATACGCAGTATTTT
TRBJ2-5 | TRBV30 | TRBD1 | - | CAWSRGPGTQYF | TGTGCCTGGAGCAGGGGGCCGGGGACCCAGTACTTC
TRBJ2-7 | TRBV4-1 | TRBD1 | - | CASSSRIQLSGTGFYEQYF | TGCGCCAGCAGCTCGAGAATACAGTTATCCGGGACAGGGTTTTACGAGCAGTACTTC
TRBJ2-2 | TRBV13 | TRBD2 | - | CASSLQISGGVGELFF | TGTGCCAGCAGCTTACAAATTAGCGGGGGAGTCGGGGAGCTGTTTTTT
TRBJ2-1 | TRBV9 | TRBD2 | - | CASSVLSGGADEQFF | TGTGCCAGCAGCGTTCTCAGCGGGGGGGCCGATGAGCAGTTCTTC
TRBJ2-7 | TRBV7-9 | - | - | CASRRDSSYEQYF | TGTGCCAGCAGGCGGGACTCATCCTACGAGCAGTACTTC
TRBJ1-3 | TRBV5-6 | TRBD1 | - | CASSVQGAGAGNTIYF | TGTGCCAGCAGCGTTCAGGGGGCAGGAGCTGGAAACACCATATATTTT
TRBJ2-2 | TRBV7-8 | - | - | CASSLGTASISGELFF | TGTGCCAGCAGCTTAGGGACAGCTTCAATCAGCGGGGAGCTGTTTTTT
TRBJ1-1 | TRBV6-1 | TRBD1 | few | CASSWGQENTEAFF | TGTGCCAGCAGTTGGGGACAGGAGAACACTGAAGCTTTCTTT
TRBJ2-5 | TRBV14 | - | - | CASSQYRTETQYF | TGTGCCAGCAGCCAATACAGGACGGAGACCCAGTACTTC
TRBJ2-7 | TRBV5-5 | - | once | CASSPHSSYEQYF | TGTGCCAGCAGCCCCCATTCCTCCTACGAGCAGTACTTC
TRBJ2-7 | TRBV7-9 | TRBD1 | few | CASSPMGQASDEQYF | TGTGCCAGCAGCCCCATGGGACAGGCCTCCGACGAGCAGTACTTC
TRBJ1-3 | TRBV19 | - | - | CASSLSSGNTIYF | TGTGCCAGTAGCCTCAGCTCTGGAAACACCATATATTTT
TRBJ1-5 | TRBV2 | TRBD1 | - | CASDRGGNQPQHF | TGTGCCAGCGACAGGGGAGGGAATCAGCCCCAGCATTTT
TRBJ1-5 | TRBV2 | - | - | CASRQVSNQPQHF | TGTGCCAGCAGACAGGTGAGCAATCAGCCCCAGCATTTT
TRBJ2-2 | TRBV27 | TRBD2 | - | CASSSGTSVPGELFF | TGTGCCAGCAGTTCAGGGACTAGCGTGCCCGGGGAGCTGTTTTTT
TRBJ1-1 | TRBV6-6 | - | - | CASNGDSPHVNTEAFF | TGTGCCAGCAATGGGGACTCCCCCCACGTGAACACTGAAGCTTTCTTT
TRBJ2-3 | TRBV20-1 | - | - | CSAPQADTQYF | TGCAGTGCTCCTCAGGCGGATACGCAGTATTTT
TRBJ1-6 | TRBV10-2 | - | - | CASSDWGGRSNSPLHF | TGCGCCAGCAGTGATTGGGGGGGAAGAAGTAATTCACCCCTCCACTTT
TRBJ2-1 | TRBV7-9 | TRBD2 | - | CASSLTAGGEQFF | TGTGCCAGCAGCTTAACGGCGGGGGGCGAGCAGTTCTTC
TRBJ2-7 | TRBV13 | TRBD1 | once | CATSQQGVYEQYF | TGTGCCACCTCGCAACAGGGGGTTTACGAGCAGTACTTC
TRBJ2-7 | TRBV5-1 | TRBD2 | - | CASSQGTSGGDYEQYF | TGCGCCAGCAGCCAGGGGACTAGCGGGGGGGACTACGAGCAGTACTTC
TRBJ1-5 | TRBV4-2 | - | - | CASSQDLGRAQPQHF | TGTGCCAGCAGCCAAGATCTAGGCAGGGCCCAGCCCCAGCATTTT
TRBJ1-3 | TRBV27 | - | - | CASCGGGGTGNTIYF | TGTGCCAGCTGCGGAGGGGGGGGCACTGGAAACACCATATATTTT
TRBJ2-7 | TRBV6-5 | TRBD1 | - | CASSYGQGAREQYF | TGTGCCAGCAGTTATGGACAGGGTGCAAGGGAGCAGTACTTC
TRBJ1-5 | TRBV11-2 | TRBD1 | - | CASSLSEGAGYQPQHF | TGTGCCAGCAGCTTGTCCGAGGGGGCAGGGTATCAGCCCCAGCATTTT
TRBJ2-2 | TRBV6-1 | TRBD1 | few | CASSEAGTGTGELFF | TGTGCCAGCAGCGAAGCCGGGACAGGGACCGGGGAGCTGTTTTTT
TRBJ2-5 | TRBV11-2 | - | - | CASSFSTGGQETQYF | TGTGCCAGCAGCTTCTCGACGGGTGGGCAAGAGACCCAGTACTTC
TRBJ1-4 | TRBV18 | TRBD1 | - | CASSLTGALTTNEKLFF | TGTGCCAGCTCACTTACAGGGGCGCTTACAACTAATGAAAAACTGTTTTTT
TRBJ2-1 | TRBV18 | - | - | CASSPPGSGPTSSYNEQFF | TGTGCCAGCTCACCACCGGGCAGCGGGCCGACCTCGTCCTACAATGAGCAGTTCTTC